Below are 24 T cell receptor beta chains sequenced from a single sample in a study of monozygotic twins with inflammatory bowel disease. One entry per CDR3 protein, without DNA, is what TCRdb gives after re-calling the 5' RACE reads. Reported are around 190,000 distinct CDR3 sequences; the ten largest clones contain roughly 1.5%. The sequenced material came from blood. Receptors were obtained from a human donor with ulcerative colitis or Crohn's disease, or a healthy co-twin of an affected twin (not recorded which).

The chain employs TRBV11-2 and TRBJ1-3; TCRdb picks TRBD1, but there is no DNA to check that call. The CDR3 contains 15 residues. Germline V CDR1 and CDR2: SGHAT, FQNNGV. The CDR3 loop reads CASSTPNQGGNTIYF.

This chain joins TRBV4-2 and TRBJ2-1; as DNA is missing, the TRBD1 call by TCRdb cannot be tested. The CDR3 has 14 residues. Germline CDR1 and CDR2: LGHNA and YNFKEQ. The CDR3 sequence: CASSQGQEYNEQFF.

The chain is built from TRBV7-2 and TRBJ1-1. The CDR3 has 15 amino acids. From germline, CDR1 is SGHTA and CDR2 FQGNSA. The CDR3 reads CASSLRVTDFPEAFF.

The V and J genes are TRBV19 and TRBJ1-1; TCRdb returns TRBD1, unconfirmable since there is no DNA. The length of the CDR3 is 13 residues. Germline values: CDR1 LNHDA, CDR2 SQIVND (reference sequence). The CDR3 is CASSPPGGPAAFF.

The V and J genes are TRBV20-1 and TRBJ2-7. Germline lookup yields CDR1 DFQATT and CDR2 SNEGSKA (reference sequence). The CDR3 has 15 residues. The CDR3 region is CSARDFQGNTYEQYF.

This sequence joins TRBV5-1 and TRBJ2-3; TCRdb reports TRBD2, a call that lacks DNA to check it against. In germline, CDR1 is SGHRS, CDR2 YFSETQ. The CDR3 contains 16 residues. CDR3 protein: CASSLVWTSGRDTQYF.

The J gene is TRBJ1-1, the V gene TRBV5-1; with no DNA, the TCRdb D assignment of TRBD1 cannot be verified. Germline lookup yields CDR1 SGHRS and CDR2 YFSETQ. The length of the CDR3 is 16 residues. Here the CDR3 reads CASSWWTGDLNTEAFF.

This chain uses TRBV3-1 with TRBJ1-2. CDR1 and CDR2 from the germline V gene are LGHDT and YNNKEL (reference sequence). The CDR3 contains 13 residues. CDR3 sequence: CASSHGSNYGYTF. Filled out from reference TRBV3-1 and TRBJ1-2, the complete variable domain reads DTAVSQTPKYLVTQMGNDKSIKCEQNLGHDTMYWYKQDSKKFLKIMFSYNNKELIINETVPNRFSPKSPDKAHLNLHINSLELGDSAVYFCASSHGSNYGYTFGSGTRLTVV.

The chain has TRBV20-1 and TRBJ2-7; TCRdb gives TRBD2 as the D gene, but with no DNA this cannot be confirmed. CDR1 and CDR2 from the germline V gene are DFQATT and SNEGSKA (reference sequence). The CDR3 spans 15 residues. CDR3 loop: CSAREVDGNGYEQYF.

The chain links TRBV14 to TRBJ1-2; TCRdb designates TRBD1, a call that cannot be tested without DNA. The CDR3 contains 13 residues. Germline V lookup: CDR1 SGHDN, CDR2 FVKESK. The CDR3 here is CASSRRQGYGYTF.

The chain uses TRBV19 and TRBJ1-5. The length of the CDR3 is 12 residues. CDR1 LNHDA and CDR2 SQIVND come from the germline V gene (reference sequence). The CDR3 here is CASRDSNQPQHF.

The chain recombines TRBV12-3 or TRBV12-4 with TRBJ1-1. This CDR3 region has 13 residues. The CDR3 sequence: CASSSGLGTEAFF.

The chain carries TRBV5-1 and TRBJ2-7. The CDR3 has 15 residues. Per germline, CDR1 SGHRS and CDR2 YFSETQ. CDR3 region: CASSSASHNSYEQYF.

This chain links TRBV5-1 with TRBJ1-2; TCRdb calls TRBD1, which cannot be checked without DNA. CDR3 length: 14 amino acids. Germline CDR1 reads SGHRS; CDR2 reads YFSETQ. The CDR3 is CASSLGDRGNGYTF.

The gene calls are TRBV28 and TRBJ2-3; TCRdb's D call, TRBD1, is unchecked because there is no DNA. CDR3 length equals 17 residues. The germline CDR1 and CDR2 sequences are MDHEN and SYDVKM. This CDR3 is CASSSGAASFSTDTQYF.

The V gene is TRBV5-4, the J gene TRBJ1-4; TCRdb proposes TRBD1, but this gene call is untestable without DNA. Germline loops: CDR1 SGHNT, CDR2 YYREEE (reference sequence). This CDR3 has 15 residues. CDR3 loop: CASSPDRGTLEKLFF.

The chain recombines TRBV15 with TRBJ2-3; there is no DNA to check the TCRdb D call of TRBD2. From germline, CDR1 is LNHNV and CDR2 YYDKDF (reference sequence). The CDR3 totals 16 residues. This CDR3 reads CATSRGGSGGSDTQYF.

This chain uses TRBV3-1 with TRBJ2-5; TCRdb reports TRBD2, a call that lacks DNA to check it against. The germline V gene encodes CDR1 LGHDT and CDR2 YNNKEL (reference sequence). The CDR3 is made up of 15 amino acids. The CDR3 sequence: CASSQETALRETQYF.

This chain uses TRBV5-1 with TRBJ1-2; TCRdb's D call, TRBD1, is unchecked because there is no DNA. Germline V CDR1 and CDR2: SGHRS, YFSETQ. The CDR3 is 13 amino acids. Here the CDR3 reads CASRTEVNYGYTF.

The genes are TRBV29-1 and TRBJ2-7. The CDR3 is 13 residues long. The V gene's germline CDR1 is SQVTM and CDR2 ANQGSEA. The CDR3 sequence: CSVQTVLSYEQYF.

V gene TRBV5-1 combines with J gene TRBJ2-7; the D call of TRBD2 rests on TCRdb alone, since no DNA is present to check it. This CDR3 is 18 amino acids long. Germline V lookup: CDR1 SGHRS, CDR2 YFSETQ. The CDR3 is CASSFGRVGERGSDEQYF.

CDR3 loop: CASSPGSGDEQFF. The J gene is TRBJ2-1, the V gene TRBV5-1; TCRdb calls TRBD1, which cannot be checked without DNA. This CDR3 has 13 amino acids. Per germline, CDR1 SGHRS and CDR2 YFSETQ.

The V and J genes are TRBV18 and TRBJ1-2. CDR3 length equals 15 residues. Germline V gives CDR1 KGHSH, CDR2 LQKENI. The CDR3 sequence is CASSPEEGRIYGYTF.

V gene TRBV29-1 combines with J gene TRBJ1-4. The CDR3 contains 13 residues. Germline V gene sequence: CDR1 SQVTM, CDR2 ANQGSEA. The CDR3: CSVSNPSGEKLFF.